This section outlines one T cell receptor (beta chain) sequence together with its context. The source of the sample is a study of shared clonotypes between healthy human individuals. CDR3 length: 15 amino acids. The V gene's germline CDR1 is SGHRS and CDR2 YFSETQ. Trimming cost V 6 bases and J 5 bases; bases outside gene matches: 10. The protocol was immunoSEQ multiplex PCR, while the TCRdb copy is restricted to in-frame clones and leaves out a portion. The sample holds 2 million to 2.5 million clones, 90% to 97% seen once. This sequence originates from a man aged 18-30 years in good health. The source material was naive CD4+ T cells sorted from blood. Subset reported: CD45RA+ positively selected. The chain employs TRBV5-1 and TRBJ2-2; 7 bases fit TRBD1. The CDR3 spells CASNVRGGDTGELFF. In nucleotides, the CDR3 is TGCGCCAGCAATGTGCGAGGGGGCGATACCGGGGAGCTGTTTTTT.